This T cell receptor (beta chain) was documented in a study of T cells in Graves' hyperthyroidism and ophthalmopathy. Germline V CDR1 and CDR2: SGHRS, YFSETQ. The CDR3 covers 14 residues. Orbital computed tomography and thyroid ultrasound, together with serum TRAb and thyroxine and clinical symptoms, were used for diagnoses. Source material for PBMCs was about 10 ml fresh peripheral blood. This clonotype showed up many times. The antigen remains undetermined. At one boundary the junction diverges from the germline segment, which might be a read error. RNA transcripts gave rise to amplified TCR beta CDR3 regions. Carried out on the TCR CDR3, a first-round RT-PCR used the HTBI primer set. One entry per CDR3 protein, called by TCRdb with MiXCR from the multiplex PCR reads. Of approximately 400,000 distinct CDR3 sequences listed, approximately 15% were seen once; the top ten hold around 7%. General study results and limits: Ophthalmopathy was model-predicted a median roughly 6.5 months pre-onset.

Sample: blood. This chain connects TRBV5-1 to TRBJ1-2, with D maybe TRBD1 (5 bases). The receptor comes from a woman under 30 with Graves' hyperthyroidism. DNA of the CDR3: TGTGCCAGCAGTTTAGCGGGGGGAGACTATGGCTACACCTTC. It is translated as CASSLAGGDYGYTF.